A single T cell receptor (beta chain) is shown here with its context. Its antigen is as yet unknown. TCRdb reprocessed the RACE reads via MiXCR and lists one record per CDR3 protein. The repertoire holds around 120,000 distinct CDR3 sequences, roughly an eighth seen once, with 0.92% in the top ten. This record belongs to a study of human T cells and chemical hapten exposure. Whole-study findings and limits: After DPC sensitization, TCRs above 1 in 1000 frequency showed no change.

Trimming took 0 bases from V and 4 from J, leaving 18 bases between them. Germline loops: CDR1 DFQATT, CDR2 SNEGSKA (reference sequence). The length of the CDR3 is 16 residues. Time point reported: patch test 1, 2 weeks after DPC sensitization. The treatment here: therapeutic diphenylcyclopropenone sensitization with weekly scalp DPC. Unfractionated whole blood yielded the extracted total RNA. V is TRBV20-1 and J is TRBJ1-1; D not certain. This TCR was sampled from a man aged 18 to 30 with alopecia areata. Some clones in this sample may be carry-over from other donors' samples. The sample here was whole blood, taken in connection with sensitization to the hapten diphenylcyclopropenone (DPC). CDR3 in DNA: TGCAGTGCTAGAGATGGCGGTAGCGCGTTTAGCACTGAAGCTTTCTTT. Translated: CSARDGGSAFSTEAFF.